The T cell receptor beta chain described here comes from a study of OX40 agonist ivuxolimab in advanced cancers. General study findings and limits: CD4+ and CD8+ blood T cells expanded clonally by week 6 at 0.1 to 3.0 mg/kg.

TCRdb keeps only in-frame clones here, not all; method: immunoSEQ multiplex PCR. The sample comprises some 45,000 clones, roughly 88% of which are singletons, and around a fifth rests with the top ten. Germline V gene data show CDR1 as GTSNPN and CDR2 as SVGIG (reference sequence). The CDR3 spans 13 residues. V lost 5 bases and J 6 bases, leaving 16 bases between the germline ends. Comments on this clone: Antigen: not known.

This specimen was CD4+ or CD8+ T cells sorted from blood, taken in a trial of the OX40 agonist ivuxolimab. The rearrangement links TRBV30 to TRBJ1-2; D perhaps matches TRBD1 (5 bases). The TCR sequence derives from an adult with an advanced solid tumor such as melanoma, head and neck, liver or kidney cancer. DNA for the CDR3: TGTGCCTGGGAATGGGGGATTTTGCATGGCTACACCTTC. Protein sequence: CAWEWGILHGYTF.